The rows below give T cell receptor beta chains drawn from one sample of a study of technical replicates of blood from a handful of donors. Repertoires were generated with immunoSEQ multiplex PCR, while TCRdb's copy carries only in-frame clones and drops some. The sample records about 84,000 clones, around 97% being singletons. The sample consisted of T cells isolated from PBMCs. These TCRs come from a human donor in good health. CDR3s include the opening cysteine and the closing phenylalanine or tryptophan. Expanded clones get a size class; other rows say once, few or many, or leave the size out.

- | 15 | TRBJ2-1 | TRBV4-1 | CASSQDPTRVDEQFF
- | 15 | TRBJ1-2 | TRBV10-3 | CAISESAGTTYGYTF
once | 14 | TRBJ2-7 | TRBV6-1 | CASRAGTGGDEQYF
- | 16 | TRBJ1-1 | TRBV7-6 | CASSLTGGHMNTEAFF
- | 17 | TRBJ1-6 | TRBV25-1 | CASSELTRGALGLALHF
- | 15 | TRBJ2-7 | TRBV5-1 | CASSSLGQVIEEQYF
- | 14 | TRBJ2-3 | TRBV27 | CASKGLGATDTQYF
- | 14 | TRBJ1-2 | TRBV9 | CASSGGDRGYGYTF
- | 13 | TRBJ1-2 | TRBV27 | CASSPWTGYGYTF
- | 14 | TRBJ2-1 | TRBV6-1 | CASMRLAGGSEQFF
- | 11 | TRBJ2-7 | TRBV6-1 | CASWGLHEQYF
- | 17 | TRBJ2-6 | TRBV19 | CASSIVVFRSGANVLTF
- | 15 | TRBJ2-7 | TRBV4-1 | CASSQGASGLYEQYF
- | 15 | TRBJ2-7 | TRBV28 | CASTSIAGGPGEQYF
- | 14 | TRBJ2-3 | TRBV2 | CASSDRQTTDTQYF
once | 16 | TRBJ1-4 | TRBV23-1 | CASSHLRQVFNEKLFF
- | 15 | TRBJ2-7 | TRBV6-1 | CASTLPLGRAEEQYF
- | 14 | TRBJ2-3 | TRBV27 | CASSLFSPTDTQYF
- | 16 | TRBJ2-2 | TRBV7-2 | CASSQRLAGDAGELFF
- | 16 | TRBJ2-1 | TRBV7-7 | CASSVGTSGGKDEQFF
- | 11 | TRBJ2-7 | TRBV5-1 | CASSPGQGEYF
few | 11 | TRBJ1-1 | TRBV6-5 | CASRENTEAFF
- | 13 | TRBJ1-5 | TRBV6-5 | CASSYSVQGSQHF
- | 16 | TRBJ1-2 | TRBV7-9 | CASSPPLVWGDYGYTF
- | 15 | TRBJ1-5 | TRBV28 | CASRSGQGLGQPQHF
- | 16 | TRBJ2-1 | TRBV7-9 | CASSLGLGPGDNEQFF
- | 15 | TRBJ1-1 | TRBV6-5 | CASSYSIQLGTEAFF
- | 16 | TRBJ2-2 | TRBV5-1 | CASSSRGQGATGELFF
- | 14 | TRBJ1-2 | TRBV6-5 | CASYGGLGTYGYTF
- | 14 | TRBJ1-4 | TRBV5-4 | CASSADSPKEKLFF
- | 12 | TRBJ2-7 | TRBV25-1 | CASNRGLLEQYF
- | 14 | TRBJ1-2 | TRBV28 | CASSPAGEGYGYTF
- | 12 | TRBJ2-5 | TRBV27 | CASSSLQETQYF
once | 19 | TRBJ2-4 | TRBV5-8 | CASSSSAREDLWAKNIQYF
- | 16 | TRBJ2-3 | TRBV11-2 | CASSPRTAAGTDTQYF
- | 15 | TRBJ2-5 | TRBV28 | CASSFSTGYGETQYF
- | 13 | TRBJ2-2 | TRBV9 | CASSVVPTGELFF
- | 12 | TRBJ2-2 | TRBV29-1 | CSALFDTGELFF
- | 14 | TRBJ2-5 | TRBV7-2 | CASSSDWHQETQYF
once | 16 | TRBJ2-2 | TRBV4-1 | CASSHTLADNTGELFF
- | 15 | TRBJ1-5 | TRBV21-1 | CASSFDTDSNQPQHF
once | 17 | TRBJ2-7 | TRBV13 | CASGLGGGAGPAYEQYF
- | 15 | TRBJ2-7 | TRBV5-5 | CASSSPGQGPYEQYF
- | 13 | TRBJ1-5 | TRBV7-9 | CASSQRDNQPQHF
once | 17 | TRBJ2-7 | TRBV27 | CASSSSSISGRTYEQYF
- | 18 | TRBJ2-5 | TRBV12-5 | CASGLVQGSGPDGETQYF
- | 15 | TRBJ2-5 | TRBV5-1 | CASSLLAGRRETQYF
- | 15 | TRBJ2-6 | TRBV29-1 | CSYGSERPGANVLTF